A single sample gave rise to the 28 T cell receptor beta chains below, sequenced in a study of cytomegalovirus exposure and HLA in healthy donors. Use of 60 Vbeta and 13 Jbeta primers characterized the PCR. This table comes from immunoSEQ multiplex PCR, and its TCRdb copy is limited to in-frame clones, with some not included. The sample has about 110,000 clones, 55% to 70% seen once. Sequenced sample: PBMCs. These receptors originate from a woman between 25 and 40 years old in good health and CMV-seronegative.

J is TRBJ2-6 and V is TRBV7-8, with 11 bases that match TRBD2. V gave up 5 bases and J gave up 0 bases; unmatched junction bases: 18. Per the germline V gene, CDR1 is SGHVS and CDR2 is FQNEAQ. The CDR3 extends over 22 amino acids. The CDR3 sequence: CASSLPFTGTSGLNSGANVLTF. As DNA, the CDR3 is TGTGCCAGCAGCCTCCCTTTCACCGGGACTAGCGGTCTAAACTCTGGGGCCAACGTCCTGACTTTC. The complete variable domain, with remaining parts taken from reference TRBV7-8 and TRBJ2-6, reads GAGVSQSPRYKVAKRGQDVALRCDPISGHVSLFWYQQALGQGPEFLTYFQNEAQLDKSGLPSDRFFAERPEGSVSTLKIQRTQQEDSAVYLCASSLPFTGTSGLNSGANVLTFGAGSRLTVL.

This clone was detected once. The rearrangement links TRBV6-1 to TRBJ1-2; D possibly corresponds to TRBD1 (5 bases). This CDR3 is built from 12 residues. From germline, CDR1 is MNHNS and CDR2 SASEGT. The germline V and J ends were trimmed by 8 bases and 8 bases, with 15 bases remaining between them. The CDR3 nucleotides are TGTGCCAGCCTGACGGGGGAGGGCGGCTACACCTTC. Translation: CASLTGEGGYTF.

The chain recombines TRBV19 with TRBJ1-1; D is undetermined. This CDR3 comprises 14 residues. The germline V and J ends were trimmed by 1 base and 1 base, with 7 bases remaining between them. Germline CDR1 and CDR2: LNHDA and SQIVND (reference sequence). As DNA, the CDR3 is TGTGCCAGTAGTATAGCCACGGGGAACACTGAAGCTTTCTTT. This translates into CASSIATGNTEAFF.

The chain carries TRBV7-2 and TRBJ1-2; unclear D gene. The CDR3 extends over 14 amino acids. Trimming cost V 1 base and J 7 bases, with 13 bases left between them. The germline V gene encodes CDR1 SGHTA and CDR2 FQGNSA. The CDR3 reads CASSLEVRWAGYTF. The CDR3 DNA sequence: TGTGCCAGCAGCTTAGAGGTCAGGTGGGCTGGCTACACCTTC.

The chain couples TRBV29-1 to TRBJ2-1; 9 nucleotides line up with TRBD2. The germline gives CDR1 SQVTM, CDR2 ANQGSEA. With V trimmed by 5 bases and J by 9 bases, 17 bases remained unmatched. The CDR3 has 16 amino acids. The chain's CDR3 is CSVSAEAGGSRGEQFF. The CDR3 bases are TGCAGCGTTTCTGCAGAAGCGGGAGGTAGTCGGGGTGAGCAGTTCTTC.

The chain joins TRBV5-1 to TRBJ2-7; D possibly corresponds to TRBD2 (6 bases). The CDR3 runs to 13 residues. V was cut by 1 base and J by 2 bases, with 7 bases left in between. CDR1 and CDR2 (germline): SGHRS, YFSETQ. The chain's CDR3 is CASSLRLAYEQYF. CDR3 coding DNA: TGCGCCAGCAGCTTGCGACTAGCCTACGAGCAGTACTTC.

The CDR3 is CAWSDGGKKSETQYF. The CDR3 DNA reads as TGTGCCTGGAGTGACGGCGGGAAGAAGTCAGAGACCCAGTACTTC. The rearrangement joins TRBV30 to TRBJ2-5; D might be TRBD2 (6 bases). CDR1 GTSNPN and CDR2 SVGIG come from the germline V gene (reference sequence). Trimming stripped 1 base from V and 4 bases from J, with 16 bases between. The CDR3 is made up of 15 amino acids.

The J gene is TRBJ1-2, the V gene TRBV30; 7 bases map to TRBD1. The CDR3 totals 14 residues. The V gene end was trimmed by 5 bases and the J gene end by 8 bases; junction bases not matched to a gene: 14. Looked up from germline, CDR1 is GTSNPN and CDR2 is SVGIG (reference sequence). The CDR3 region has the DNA TGTGCCTGGGCTACACCGGGACAGCCCTACGGCTACACCTTC. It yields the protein CAWATPGQPYGYTF.

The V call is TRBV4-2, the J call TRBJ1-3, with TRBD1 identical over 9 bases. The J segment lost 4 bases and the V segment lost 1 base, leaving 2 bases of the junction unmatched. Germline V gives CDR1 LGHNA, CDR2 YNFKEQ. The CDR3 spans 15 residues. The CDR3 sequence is CASSQVGTGGNTIYF. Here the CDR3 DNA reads TGTGCCAGCAGCCAAGTAGGGACAGGGGGAAACACCATATATTTT.

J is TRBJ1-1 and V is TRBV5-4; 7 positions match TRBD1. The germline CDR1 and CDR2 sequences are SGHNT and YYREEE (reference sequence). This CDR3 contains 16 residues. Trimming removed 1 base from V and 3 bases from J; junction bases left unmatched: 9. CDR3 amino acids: CASSLSVGQGDTEAFF. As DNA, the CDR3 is TGTGCCAGCAGCTTGAGTGTGGGTCAGGGGGACACTGAAGCTTTCTTT.

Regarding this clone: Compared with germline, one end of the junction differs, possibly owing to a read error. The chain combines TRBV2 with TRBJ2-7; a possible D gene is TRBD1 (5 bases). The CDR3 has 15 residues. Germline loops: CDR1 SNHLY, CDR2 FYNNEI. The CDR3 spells CASSQQVSVGWSKHF. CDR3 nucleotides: TGTGCCAGCAGCCAACAGGTTTCAGTTGGCTGGAGCAAGCACTTC.

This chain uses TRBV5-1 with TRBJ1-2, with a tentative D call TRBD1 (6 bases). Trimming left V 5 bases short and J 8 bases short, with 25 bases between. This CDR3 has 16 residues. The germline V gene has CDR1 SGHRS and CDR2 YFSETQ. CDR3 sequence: CASRPPGQVYFDGYTF. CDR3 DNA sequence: TGCGCCAGCAGACCGCCGGGACAAGTTTACTTTGACGGCTACACCTTC.

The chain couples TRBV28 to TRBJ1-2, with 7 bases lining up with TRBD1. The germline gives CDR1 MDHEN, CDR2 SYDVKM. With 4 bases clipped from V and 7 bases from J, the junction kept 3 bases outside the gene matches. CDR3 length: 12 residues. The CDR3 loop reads CASSSRQGGYTF. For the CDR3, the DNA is TGTGCCAGCAGTTCACGACAGGGTGGCTACACCTTC.

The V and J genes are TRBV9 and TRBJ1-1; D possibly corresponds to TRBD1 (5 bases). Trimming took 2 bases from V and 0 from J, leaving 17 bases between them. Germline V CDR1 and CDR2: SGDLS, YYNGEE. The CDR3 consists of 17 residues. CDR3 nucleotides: TGTGCCAGCAGCGTGCAGCCCGGACAACATATGAACACTGAAGCTTTCTTT. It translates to CASSVQPGQHMNTEAFF.

This chain's CDR3 is CASSKALYEQYF. DNA for the CDR3: TGTGCCAGCAGCAAAGCTCTCTACGAGCAGTACTTC. The chain joins TRBV21-1 to TRBJ2-7; TRBD2, as called in the table, went unchecked against the DNA. TRBV21-1 is assigned pseudogene status. The CDR3 loop spans 12 amino acids.

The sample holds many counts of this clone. The CDR3 sequence: CASSWGQGASNQPQHF. The CDR3 DNA sequence: TGTGCCAGCAGCTGGGGACAGGGAGCTTCAAATCAGCCCCAGCATTTT. The V and J genes are TRBV5-8 and TRBJ1-5, with 9 bases that match TRBD1. The V gene's germline CDR1 is SGHTS and CDR2 YDEGEE. The CDR3 runs to 16 residues. The junction had 8 bases not matched to a gene; V was cut back by 3 bases and J by 4 bases.

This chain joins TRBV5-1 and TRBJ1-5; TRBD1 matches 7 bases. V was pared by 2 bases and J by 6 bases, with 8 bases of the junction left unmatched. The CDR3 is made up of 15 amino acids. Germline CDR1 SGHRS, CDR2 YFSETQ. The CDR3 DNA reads TGCGCCAGCAGCTTACAGGGGCGGGATAGTCAGCCCCAGCATTTT. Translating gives CASSLQGRDSQPQHF.

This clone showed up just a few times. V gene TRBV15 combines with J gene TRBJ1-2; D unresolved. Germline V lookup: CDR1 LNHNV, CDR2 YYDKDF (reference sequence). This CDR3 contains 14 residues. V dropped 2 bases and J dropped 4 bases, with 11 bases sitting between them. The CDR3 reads CATSRPPAGYGYTF. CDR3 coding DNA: TGTGCCACCAGCAGACCACCCGCGGGCTATGGCTACACCTTC.

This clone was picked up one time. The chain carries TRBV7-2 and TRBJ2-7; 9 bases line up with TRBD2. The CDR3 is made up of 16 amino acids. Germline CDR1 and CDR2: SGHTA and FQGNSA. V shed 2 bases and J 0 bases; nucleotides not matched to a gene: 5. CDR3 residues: CASSLSSSGISYEQYF. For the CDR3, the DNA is TGTGCCAGCAGCTTATCATCTAGCGGGATCTCCTACGAGCAGTACTTC.

CDR3 in amino acids: CASRGQGYYGYTF. In nucleotides, the CDR3 is TGTGCCAGCAGAGGACAGGGATACTATGGCTACACCTTC. The chain recombines TRBV28 with TRBJ1-2; 8 bases match TRBD1. V shed 6 bases, J shed 3 bases, and the junction held 3 bases outside the gene matches. Germline CDR1 reads MDHEN; CDR2 reads SYDVKM. This CDR3 is 13 amino acids long.

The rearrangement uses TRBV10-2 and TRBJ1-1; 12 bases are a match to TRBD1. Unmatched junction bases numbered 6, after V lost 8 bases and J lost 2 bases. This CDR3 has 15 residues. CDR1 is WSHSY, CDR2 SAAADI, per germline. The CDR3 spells CASFRDRGPNTEAFF. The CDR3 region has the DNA TGCGCCAGCTTCCGGGACAGGGGGCCAAACACTGAAGCTTTCTTT.

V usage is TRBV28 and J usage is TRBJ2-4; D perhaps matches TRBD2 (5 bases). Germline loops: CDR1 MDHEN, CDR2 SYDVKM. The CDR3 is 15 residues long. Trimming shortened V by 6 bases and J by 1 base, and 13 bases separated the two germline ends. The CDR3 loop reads CASSQWERAKNIQYF. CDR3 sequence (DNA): TGTGCCAGCAGCCAATGGGAGAGGGCCAAAAACATTCAGTACTTC.

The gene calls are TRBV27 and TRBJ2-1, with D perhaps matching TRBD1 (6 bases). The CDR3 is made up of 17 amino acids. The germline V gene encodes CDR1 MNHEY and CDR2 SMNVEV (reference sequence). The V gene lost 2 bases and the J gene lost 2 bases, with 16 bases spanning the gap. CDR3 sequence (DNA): TGTGCCAGCAGTTTAGAATCCACAGGGATTACCTACAATGAGCAGTTCTTC. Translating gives CASSLESTGITYNEQFF.

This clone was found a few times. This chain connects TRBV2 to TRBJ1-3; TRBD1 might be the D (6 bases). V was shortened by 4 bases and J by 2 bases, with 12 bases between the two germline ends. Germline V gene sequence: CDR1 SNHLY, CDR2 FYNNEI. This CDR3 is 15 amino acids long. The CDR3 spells CASSGAGTPGNTIYF. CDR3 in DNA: TGTGCCAGCAGTGGGGCAGGGACACCTGGAAACACCATATATTTT.

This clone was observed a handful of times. The CDR3 region is CASSTPGGRTEAFF. In DNA, the CDR3 is TGTGCCAGCAGTACCCCGGGGGGGAGGACTGAAGCTTTCTTT. The chain couples TRBV28 to TRBJ1-1; D is perhaps TRBD1 (5 bases). With 5 bases removed from V and 5 bases from J, the gap between germline ends came to 15 bases. Looked up from germline, CDR1 is MDHEN and CDR2 is SYDVKM. This CDR3 contains 14 residues.

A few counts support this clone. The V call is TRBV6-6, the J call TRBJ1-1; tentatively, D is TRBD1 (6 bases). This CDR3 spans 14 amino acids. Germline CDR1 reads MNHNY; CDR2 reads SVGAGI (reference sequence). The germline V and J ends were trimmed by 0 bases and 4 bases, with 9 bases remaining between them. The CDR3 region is CASSYSTRGTEAFF. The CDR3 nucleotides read TGTGCCAGCAGTTACTCGACCAGGGGCACTGAAGCTTTCTTT.

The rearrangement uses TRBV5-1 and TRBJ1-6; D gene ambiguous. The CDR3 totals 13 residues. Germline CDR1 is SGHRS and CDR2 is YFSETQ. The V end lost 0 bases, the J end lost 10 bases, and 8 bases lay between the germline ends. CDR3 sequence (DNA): TGCGCCAGCAGCTTGGCCGGCAGGTCACCCCTCCACTTT. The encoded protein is CASSLAGRSPLHF.

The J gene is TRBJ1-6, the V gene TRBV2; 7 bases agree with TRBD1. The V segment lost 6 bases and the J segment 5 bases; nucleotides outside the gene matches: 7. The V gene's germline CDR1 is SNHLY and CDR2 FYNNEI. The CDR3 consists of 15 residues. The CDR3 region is CASRIQGIDNSPLHF. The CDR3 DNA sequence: TGTGCCAGCAGGATACAGGGGATCGATAATTCACCCCTCCACTTT. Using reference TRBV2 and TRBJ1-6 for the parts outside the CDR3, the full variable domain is EPEVTQTPSHQVTQMGQEVILRCVPISNHLYFYWYRQILGQKVEFLVSFYNNEISEKSEIFDDQFSVERPDGSNFTLKIRSTKLEDSAMYFCASRIQGIDNSPLHFGNGTRLTVT.